One and the same sample provided the 7 T cell receptor beta chains below, sequenced in a study of T cell repertoires in cytomegalovirus infection (dated by TCRdb to the late 2010s). The label giving this sample's treatment or condition can be read as: in vitro stimulation with specific CMV peptide epitopes to enrich CMV-specific T cells. Data came from an Illumina HiSeq 1500. TCRdb took the public reads, trimmed them with fastp at Q25, ran MiXCR for clone calling and kept in-frame beta chains. Under each unique CDR3 protein, matching rows form one entry showing the most common genes and DNA. This sample is represented by about 55,000 distinct CDR3 sequences; around 20% of them were singletons. The ten largest clonotypes hold under 75% of the sample. Their cognate antigens are unknown. Material: CD8+ T cells from cultured PBMCs, obtained from culture after CMV antigen stimulation. The origin of the receptors is a human donor in good health (CMV status not recorded). Some clones in this sample may be carry-over from other donors' samples.

This clonotype was seen only a few times. The V gene is TRBV27, the J gene TRBJ2-7; no definite D call. Trimming stripped 5 bases from V and 2 bases from J, with 10 bases between. The CDR3 covers 13 residues. Germline assignment: CDR1 MNHEY and CDR2 SMNVEV (reference sequence). CDR3 nucleotides: TGTGCCAGCAGTCCCGGGTCCCCCTACGAGCAGTACTTC. It codes for CASSPGSPYEQYF.

The genes are TRBV6-1 and TRBJ2-5, with D tentatively TRBD1 or TRBD2 (5 bases each). Germline-derived CDR1 and CDR2 are MNHNS and SASEGT. V shed 4 bases and J shed 4 bases, with 16 bases lying between them. There are 15 residues in the CDR3. The CDR3 protein is CASSALWGMVETQYF. The CDR3 DNA follows: TGTGCCAGCAGTGCCCTTTGGGGGATGGTAGAGACCCAGTACTTC.

This chain connects TRBV12-3 or TRBV12-4 to TRBJ1-6, with D uncertain. V was pared by 6 bases and J by 5 bases, with 11 bases between. The CDR3 covers 14 residues. CDR3 protein: CASSSRDDNSPLHF. CDR3 DNA: TGTGCCAGCAGCTCCCGGGATGATAATTCACCCCTCCACTTT.

The rearrangement joins TRBV28 to TRBJ2-7; 7 bases align to TRBD2. Trimming took 6 bases from V and 0 from J; bases not matched to a gene: 11. Looked up from germline, CDR1 is MDHEN and CDR2 is SYDVKM. The length of the CDR3 is 16 residues. This CDR3 is CASSGLAPGGSYEQYF. The CDR3 DNA is TGTGCCAGCAGCGGTCTCGCCCCGGGGGGCTCCTACGAGCAGTACTTC.

This clonotype was observed a single time. This chain's CDR3 is CASRARTGNGGKLFF. The CDR3 DNA follows: TGTGCCAGCAGGGCCCGGACAGGGAACGGTGGGAAACTGTTTTTT. The gene calls are TRBV28 and TRBJ1-4; TRBD1 agrees at 8 bases. This CDR3 is 15 amino acids long. The germline gives CDR1 MDHEN, CDR2 SYDVKM. Trimming took 6 bases from V and 11 from J; bases not matched to a gene: 14.

The chain joins TRBV5-6 to TRBJ2-2; D assignment may be TRBD1 or TRBD2 (6 bases each). Trimming removed 0 bases from V and 0 bases from J, with 12 bases in between. This CDR3 is built from 17 residues. From germline, CDR1 is SGHDT and CDR2 YYEEEE. CDR3 sequence: CASSLAGAGPNTGELFF. The CDR3, as DNA: TGTGCCAGCAGCTTGGCAGGGGCGGGACCGAACACCGGGGAGCTGTTTTTT.

This clonotype showed up just a few times. The chain uses TRBV7-2 and TRBJ1-3; D unresolved. Germline V CDR1 and CDR2: SGHTA, FQGNSA. The V end was cut by 1 base, the J end by 0 bases, with 10 bases between. This CDR3 region has 16 residues. For the CDR3, the DNA is TGTGCCAGCAGCTTAGGGTGGGGTGACTCTGGAAACACCATATATTTT. Translation gives CASSLGWGDSGNTIYF.